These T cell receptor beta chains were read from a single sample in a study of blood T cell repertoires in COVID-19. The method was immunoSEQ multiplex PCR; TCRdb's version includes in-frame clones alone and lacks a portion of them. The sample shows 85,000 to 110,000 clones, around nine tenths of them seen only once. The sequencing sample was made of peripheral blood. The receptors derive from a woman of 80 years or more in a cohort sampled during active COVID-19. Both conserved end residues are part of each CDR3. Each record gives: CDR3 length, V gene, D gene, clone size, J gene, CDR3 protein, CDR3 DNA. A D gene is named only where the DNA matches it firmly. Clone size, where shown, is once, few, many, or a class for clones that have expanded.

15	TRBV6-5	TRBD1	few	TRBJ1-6	CASSFRGRGNSPLHF	TGTGCCAGCAGTTTCAGGGGGCGAGGGAATTCACCCCTCCACTTT
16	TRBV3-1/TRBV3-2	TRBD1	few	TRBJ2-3	CASSQDPGQGADTQYF	TGTGCCAGCAGCCAAGATCCGGGACAGGGGGCTGATACGCAGTATTTT
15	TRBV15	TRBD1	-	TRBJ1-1	CATSLKTGINTEAFF	TGTGCCACCAGCCTAAAGACAGGGATTAACACTGAAGCTTTCTTT
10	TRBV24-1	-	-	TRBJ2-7	CATSAKGKYF	TGTGCCACCAGTGCAAAGGGGAAGTACTTC
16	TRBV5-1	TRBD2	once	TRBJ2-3	CASTVGLAGGTDTQYF	TGCGCCAGCACCGTCGGACTAGCGGGAGGCACAGATACGCAGTATTTT
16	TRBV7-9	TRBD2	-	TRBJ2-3	CASSLGLADRTDTQYF	TGTGCCAGCAGCTTAGGCCTAGCGGATCGCACAGATACGCAGTATTTT
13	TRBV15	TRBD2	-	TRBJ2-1	CATRGSGGNEQFF	TGTGCCACACGGGGTAGCGGGGGGAATGAGCAGTTCTTC
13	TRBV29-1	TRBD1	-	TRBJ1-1	CSAKGQGSSEAFF	TGCAGCGCCAAGGGACAGGGATCTTCTGAAGCTTTCTTT
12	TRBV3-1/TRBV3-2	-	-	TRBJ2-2	CASSLNTGELFF	TGTGCCAGCAGCCTAAACACCGGGGAGCTGTTTTTT
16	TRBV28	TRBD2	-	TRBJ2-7	CASSSGGLALSYEQYF	TGTGCCAGCAGTTCCGGGGGACTAGCGTTATCCTACGAGCAGTACTTC
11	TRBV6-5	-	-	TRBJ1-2	CASSQGYGYTF	TGTGCCAGCAGTCAGGGGTATGGCTACACCTTC
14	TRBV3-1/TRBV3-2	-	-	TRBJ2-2	CASSLGSGTGELFF	TGTGCCAGCAGCCTAGGGAGTGGCACCGGGGAGCTGTTTTTT
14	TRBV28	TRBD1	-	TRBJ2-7	CASRYDRVSYEQYF	TGTGCCAGCAGGTACGACAGGGTCTCCTACGAGCAGTACTTC
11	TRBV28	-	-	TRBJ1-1	CASTRGTEAFF	TGTGCCAGCACACGGGGGACTGAAGCTTTCTTT
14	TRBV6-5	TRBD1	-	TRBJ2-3	CASMDRGLTDTQYF	TGTGCCAGCATGGACAGGGGCCTCACAGATACGCAGTATTTT
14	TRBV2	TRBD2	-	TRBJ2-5	CASSERGLGETQYF	TGTGCCAGCAGTGAAAGGGGACTAGGGGAGACCCAGTACTTC
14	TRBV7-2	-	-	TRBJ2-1	CASTFESSYNEQFF	TGTGCCAGCACCTTCGAGAGCTCCTACAATGAGCAGTTCTTC
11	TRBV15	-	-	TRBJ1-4	CAVKASEKLFF	TGTGCCGTGAAAGCGAGTGAAAAACTGTTTTTT
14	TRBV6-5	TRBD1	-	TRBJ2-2	CATMDRGPSGELFF	TGTGCCACTATGGACAGGGGGCCCTCCGGGGAGCTGTTTTTT
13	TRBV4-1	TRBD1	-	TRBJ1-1	CASSGQGNTEAFF	TGCGCCAGCAGCGGACAGGGGAACACTGAAGCTTTCTTT
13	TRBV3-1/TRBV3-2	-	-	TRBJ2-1	CASTSGLGGGQFF	TGTGCCAGCACCAGCGGGCTAGGGGGGGGGCAGTTCTTC
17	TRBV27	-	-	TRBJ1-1	CASSLSRSRTVNTEAFF	TGTGCCAGCAGTTTATCGCGATCCCGGACAGTGAACACTGAAGCTTTCTTT
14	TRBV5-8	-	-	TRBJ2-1	CASSQMTDVGEQFF	TGTGCCAGCAGCCAGATGACAGACGTAGGTGAGCAGTTCTTC
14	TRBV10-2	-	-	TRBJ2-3	CASSGRSGADTQYF	TGCGCCAGCAGTGGGCGTTCGGGTGCAGATACGCAGTATTTT
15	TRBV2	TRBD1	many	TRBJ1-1	CASSVPGTVNTEAFF	TGTGCCAGCAGTGTACCTGGGACAGTTAACACTGAAGCTTTCTTT
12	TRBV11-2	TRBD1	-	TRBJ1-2	CASSWDRDGYTF	TGTGCCAGCAGCTGGGACAGGGATGGCTACACCTTC
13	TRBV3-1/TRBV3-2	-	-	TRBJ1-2	CASSPRSGYGYTF	TGTGCCAGCAGCCCCCGGTCAGGTTATGGCTACACCTTC
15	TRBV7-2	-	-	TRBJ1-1	CASSEPRGRTTEAFF	TGTGCCAGCAGCGAACCCAGGGGTCGTACTACTGAAGCTTTCTTT
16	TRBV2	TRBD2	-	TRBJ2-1	CASRVAGAGSYNEQFF	TGTGCCAGCAGAGTAGCGGGGGCAGGCTCCTACAATGAGCAGTTCTTC
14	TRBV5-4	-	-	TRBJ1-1	CASSSGQKNTEAFF	TGTGCCAGCAGCTCAGGACAGAAAAACACTGAAGCTTTCTTT
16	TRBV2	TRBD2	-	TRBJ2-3	CASRDLAGGPSDTQYF	TGTGCCAGCAGAGATCTAGCGGGAGGGCCATCGGATACGCAGTATTTT
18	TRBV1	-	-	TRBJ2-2	CTSSPGTADRNGAGELFF	TGCACCAGCAGCCCAGGGACAGCGGATCGGAATGGGGCCGGGGAGCTGTTTTTT